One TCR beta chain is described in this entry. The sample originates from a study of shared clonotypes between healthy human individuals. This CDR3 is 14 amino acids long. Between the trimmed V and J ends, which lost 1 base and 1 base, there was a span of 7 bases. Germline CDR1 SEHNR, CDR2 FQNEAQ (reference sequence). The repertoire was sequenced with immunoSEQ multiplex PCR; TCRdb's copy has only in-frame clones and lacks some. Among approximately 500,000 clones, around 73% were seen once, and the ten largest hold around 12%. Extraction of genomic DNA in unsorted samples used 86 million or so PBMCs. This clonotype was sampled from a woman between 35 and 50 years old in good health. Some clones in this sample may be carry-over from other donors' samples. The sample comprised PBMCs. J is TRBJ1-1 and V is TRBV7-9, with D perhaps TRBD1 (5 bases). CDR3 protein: CASSLDGGNTEAFF. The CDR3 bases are TGTGCCAGCAGCTTAGATGGGGGGAACACTGAAGCTTTCTTT. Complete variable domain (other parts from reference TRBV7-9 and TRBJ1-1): DTGVSQNPRHKITKRGQNVTFRCDPISEHNRLYWYRQTLGQGPEFLTYFQNEAQLEKSRLLSDRFSAERPKGSFSTLEIQRTEQGDSAMYLCASSLDGGNTEAFFGQGTRLTVV.